This TCR beta chain was found in a study of CD8 T cells in ankylosing spondylitis. One entry per CDR3 protein, called by TCRdb with MiXCR from the 5' RACE reads. The table has roughly 150,000 distinct CDR3 sequences, 25% to 35% seen once; the top ten hold 5.5% to 7.5%. This clonotype was found a few times. Trimming took 1 base from V and 5 from J, leaving 5 bases between them. This CDR3 contains 13 residues. Germline V gene lookup returns CDR1 LGHDT and CDR2 YNNKEL (reference sequence). Sequencing was done on a sample of synovial fluid, either unsorted or a sorted T cell fraction (not recorded which). This clonotype was obtained from a male donor with ankylosing spondylitis. The genes are TRBV3-1 and TRBJ1-4, with D unclear. The CDR3 sequence: CASSQVRNEKLFF. CDR3 bases: TGTGCCAGCAGCCAAGTCCGAAATGAAAAACTGTTTTTT.